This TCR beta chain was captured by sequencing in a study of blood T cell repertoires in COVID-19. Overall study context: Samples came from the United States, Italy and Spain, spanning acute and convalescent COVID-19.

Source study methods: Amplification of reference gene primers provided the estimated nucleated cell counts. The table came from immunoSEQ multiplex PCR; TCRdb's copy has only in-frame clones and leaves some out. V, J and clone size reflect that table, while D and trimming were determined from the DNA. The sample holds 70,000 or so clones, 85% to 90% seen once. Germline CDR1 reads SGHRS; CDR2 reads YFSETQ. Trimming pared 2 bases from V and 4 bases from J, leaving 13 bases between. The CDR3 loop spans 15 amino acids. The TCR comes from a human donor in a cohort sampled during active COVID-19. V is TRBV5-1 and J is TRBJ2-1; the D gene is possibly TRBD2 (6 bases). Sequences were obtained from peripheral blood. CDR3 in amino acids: CASSFDGSRYNEQFF. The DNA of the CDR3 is TGCGCCAGCAGCTTCGACGGGAGCCGATACAATGAGCAGTTCTTC.